One and the same sample provided the 19 T cell receptor beta chains below, sequenced in a study of response to subunit inactivated influenza vaccine. TCRdb itself ran the RT-PCR reads through MiXCR, one entry per CDR3 protein. Of about 700,000 distinct CDR3 sequences listed, around 15% were seen once; the top ten hold about 7.6%. Source: PBMCs from blood, taken around two weeks before vaccination. All receptors come from a man aged 45-60 years who received an inactivated influenza vaccine.

The V call is TRBV28, the J call TRBJ2-1; D may be TRBD2 (7 bases). The CDR3 runs 18 residues. Germline V CDR1 and CDR2: MDHEN, SYDVKM. V was cut by 10 bases and J by 7 bases, with 32 bases left in between. The CDR3 protein is CAIEGGTRDYRIWNEQFF. DNA of the CDR3: TGTGCCATCGAAGGGGGGACAAGGGACTATCGGATTTGGAATGAGCAGTTCTTC.

This clonotype was seen a few times. The V and J genes are TRBV18 and TRBJ2-3, with 8 bases matching TRBD1. CDR1 is KGHSH and CDR2 is LQKENI in the germline V gene. The junction had 3 bases not matched to a gene; V was cut back by 1 base and J by 3 bases. CDR3 size: 15 residues. CDR3 nucleotide sequence: TGTGCCAGCTCACCACGGACAGGGTTGACAGATACGCAGTATTTT. This encodes CASSPRTGLTDTQYF.

In this sample, this clonotype turned up many times. V usage is TRBV7-9 and J usage is TRBJ1-2; 7 bases are shared with TRBD1. The CDR3 consists of 14 residues. CDR1 and CDR2 from the germline V gene are SEHNR and FQNEAQ (reference sequence). The V segment lost 3 bases and the J segment 7 bases; nucleotides outside the gene matches: 8. The CDR3 loop is CASSLGQGELGYTF. In DNA form, the CDR3 reads TGTGCCAGCAGCTTGGGGCAGGGGGAGCTTGGCTACACCTTC. The complete variable domain, with remaining parts taken from reference TRBV7-9 and TRBJ1-2, reads DTGVSQNPRHKITKRGQNVTFRCDPISEHNRLYWYRQTLGQGPEFLTYFQNEAQLEKSRLLSDRFSAERPKGSFSTLEIQRTEQGDSAMYLCASSLGQGELGYTFGSGTRLTVV.

This clonotype has more than one count but fewer than ten. The CDR3, as DNA: TGTGCCAGCAGCGTAGGCCCTCTGGGTAGCGGGCACACAGATACGCAGTATTTT. This encodes CASSVGPLGSGHTDTQYF. The V call is TRBV9, the J call TRBJ2-3; TRBD2 matches 7 bases. The CDR3 loop spans 18 amino acids. With 0 bases clipped from V and 2 bases from J, the junction kept 12 bases outside the gene matches. From germline, CDR1 is SGDLS and CDR2 YYNGEE.

This clonotype was observed at least ten times. V gene TRBV7-3 combines with J gene TRBJ2-6, with D tentatively TRBD1 (6 bases). Germline assignment: CDR1 SGHTA and CDR2 FQGTGA. V gave up 5 bases and J gave up 1 base, with 18 bases separating them. The CDR3 is made up of 18 amino acids. The CDR3 region has the DNA TGTGCCAGCAGCCCCTCCTCCGGACAGTTATCTGGGGCCAACGTCCTGACTTTC. It translates to CASSPSSGQLSGANVLTF.

This clonotype was counted once. The CDR3 DNA follows: TGTGCCACCAGTAACTACCGGGACACCGTTGGTACGCAGTATTTT. Translation gives CATSNYRDTVGTQYF. The V call is TRBV24-1, the J call TRBJ2-3; the D gene is possibly TRBD1 (6 bases). V was clipped by 6 bases and J by 8 bases, with 20 bases between them. Germline V CDR1 and CDR2: KGHDR, SFDVKD. The CDR3 is 15 amino acids.

This clonotype has only a few counts. The chain carries TRBV24-1 and TRBJ2-7; 7 bases match TRBD1. The V and J ends lost 4 bases and 5 bases, in that order; junction bases with no gene match: 4. Germline-derived CDR1 and CDR2 are KGHDR and SFDVKD. The CDR3 spans 13 residues. CDR3 protein: CATSEGTADEQYF. As DNA, the CDR3 is TGTGCCACCAGTGAAGGGACAGCTGACGAGCAGTACTTC.

This clonotype has only a few counts. The genes are TRBV10-3 and TRBJ2-7; D remains ambiguous. Germline loops: CDR1 ENHRY, CDR2 SYGVKD. The CDR3 consists of 13 residues. V was shortened by 10 bases and J by 1 base, with 14 bases between the two germline ends. The CDR3 sequence is CATKPGVSYEQYF. In DNA, the CDR3 is TGTGCCACCAAACCCGGTGTTTCCTACGAGCAGTACTTC.

The genes are TRBV18 and TRBJ2-3, with D tentatively TRBD1 (7 bases). Trimming pared 3 bases from V and 4 bases from J, leaving 14 bases between. Germline values: CDR1 KGHSH, CDR2 LQKENI. The CDR3 totals 15 residues. In DNA form, the CDR3 reads TGTGCCAGCTCACCCCTGCAGGGGGGTGCAGATACGCAGTATTTT. This sequence encodes CASSPLQGGADTQYF.

The rearrangement links TRBV6-1 to TRBJ1-4; weak D call: TRBD1 (5 bases). V was trimmed by 7 bases and J by 4 bases, leaving 13 bases between them. CDR1 and CDR2 (germline): MNHNS, SASEGT. This CDR3 region has 14 residues. CDR3 nucleotides: TGTGCCAGCACCAGAAGGGGCCATAATGAAAAACTGTTTTTT. Translating it yields CASTRRGHNEKLFF.

This clonotype was counted many times. The chain employs TRBV11-2 and TRBJ1-2; D is possibly TRBD1 (6 bases). The V gene lost 3 bases and the J gene lost 8 bases, with 19 bases spanning the gap. CDR1 is SGHAT, CDR2 FQNNGV, per germline. The CDR3 is 15 amino acids. The CDR3 nucleotides read TGTGCCAGCAGCTTCAACAGGGATGGTGTGTGGGGCTACACCTTC. Translation gives CASSFNRDGVWGYTF.

The chain's CDR3 is CASSQVGSPYEQYF. CDR3 coding DNA: TGTGCCAGCAGCCAAGTGGGGAGTCCCTACGAGCAGTACTTC. The chain has TRBV3-1 and TRBJ2-7; D might be TRBD2 (5 bases). V was pared by 1 base and J by 2 bases, with 9 bases between. The CDR3 contains 14 residues. Germline-derived CDR1 and CDR2 are LGHDT and YNNKEL (reference sequence).

In its sample, this clonotype was seen a few times. V gene TRBV29-1 combines with J gene TRBJ2-1, with D perhaps TRBD1 or TRBD2 (6 bases each). Germline V lookup: CDR1 SQVTM, CDR2 ANQGSEA. The CDR3 totals 13 residues. V lost 4 bases to trimming and J lost 9 bases, with 16 bases between them. CDR3 loop: CSVAQGRWGEQFF. The CDR3 DNA reads as TGCAGCGTTGCCCAGGGGAGGTGGGGTGAGCAGTTCTTC.

The chain recombines TRBV11-2 with TRBJ1-1; maybe TRBD1 (6 bases). The CDR3 runs 14 residues. With 5 bases removed from V and 1 base from J, the gap between germline ends came to 11 bases. Germline V CDR1 and CDR2: SGHAT, FQNNGV. CDR3 nucleotide sequence: TGTGCCAGCAGCCACAGGACAGAGAACACTGAAGCTTTCTTT. Its protein is CASSHRTENTEAFF. Supplemented by reference TRBV11-2 and TRBJ1-1, the full variable domain reads EAGVAQSPRYKIIEKRQSVAFWCNPISGHATLYWYQQILGQGPKLLIQFQNNGVVDDSQLPKDRFSAERLKGVDSTLKIQPAKLEDSAVYLCASSHRTENTEAFFGQGTRLTVV.

This clonotype has only a few counts. V usage is TRBV12-3 or TRBV12-4 and J usage is TRBJ1-2; D may be TRBD1 (5 bases). V lost 6 bases and J 6 bases, leaving 20 bases between the germline ends. This CDR3 is built from 15 residues. For the CDR3, the DNA is TGTGCCAGCAGCCCCTCGGGAGGGGTCGGGGATGGCTACACCTTC. As protein: CASSPSGGVGDGYTF.

This clonotype was detected only a few times. The rearrangement joins TRBV6-4 to TRBJ1-1; D uncertain. Between the trimmed V and J ends, which lost 2 bases and 1 base, there was a span of 5 bases. The CDR3 is made up of 13 amino acids. Germline V lookup: CDR1 MRHNA, CDR2 SNTAGT. The DNA for the CDR3 is TGTGCCAGCAGTGACCGTAAGAACACTGAAGCTTTCTTT. This translates into CASSDRKNTEAFF.

This clonotype showed up many times. The chain combines TRBV7-3 with TRBJ1-3, with D maybe TRBD1 (5 bases). CDR3 length: 13 amino acids. CDR1 SGHTA and CDR2 FQGTGA come from the germline V gene. The V gene lost 6 bases and the J gene lost 3 bases, with 9 bases spanning the gap. The CDR3 sequence: CASSWGIGNTIYF. For the CDR3, the DNA is TGTGCCAGCAGTTGGGGGATTGGAAACACCATATATTTT.

This clonotype was seen at least ten times. The chain joins TRBV6-2 or TRBV6-3 to TRBJ2-1, with D maybe TRBD2 (6 bases). The CDR3 is 12 residues long. CDR1 and CDR2 (germline): MNHEY, SVGEGT. V shed 11 bases and J shed 9 bases, with 17 bases lying between them. Here the CDR3 reads CASGEIDSEQFF. Here the CDR3 DNA reads TGTGCCTCGGGGGAGATTGATAGTGAGCAGTTCTTC.

Written as DNA, the CDR3 is TGTGCCAGCAGTTTATCGCCCCTCGGACAGGGTATCGCCTACGAGCAGTACTTC. This codes for CASSLSPLGQGIAYEQYF. The chain has TRBV27 and TRBJ2-7, with 8 bases identical to TRBD1. J was trimmed by 2 bases and V by 0 bases; bases with no gene match: 12. Germline V gives CDR1 MNHEY, CDR2 SMNVEV (reference sequence). This CDR3 comprises 18 residues.